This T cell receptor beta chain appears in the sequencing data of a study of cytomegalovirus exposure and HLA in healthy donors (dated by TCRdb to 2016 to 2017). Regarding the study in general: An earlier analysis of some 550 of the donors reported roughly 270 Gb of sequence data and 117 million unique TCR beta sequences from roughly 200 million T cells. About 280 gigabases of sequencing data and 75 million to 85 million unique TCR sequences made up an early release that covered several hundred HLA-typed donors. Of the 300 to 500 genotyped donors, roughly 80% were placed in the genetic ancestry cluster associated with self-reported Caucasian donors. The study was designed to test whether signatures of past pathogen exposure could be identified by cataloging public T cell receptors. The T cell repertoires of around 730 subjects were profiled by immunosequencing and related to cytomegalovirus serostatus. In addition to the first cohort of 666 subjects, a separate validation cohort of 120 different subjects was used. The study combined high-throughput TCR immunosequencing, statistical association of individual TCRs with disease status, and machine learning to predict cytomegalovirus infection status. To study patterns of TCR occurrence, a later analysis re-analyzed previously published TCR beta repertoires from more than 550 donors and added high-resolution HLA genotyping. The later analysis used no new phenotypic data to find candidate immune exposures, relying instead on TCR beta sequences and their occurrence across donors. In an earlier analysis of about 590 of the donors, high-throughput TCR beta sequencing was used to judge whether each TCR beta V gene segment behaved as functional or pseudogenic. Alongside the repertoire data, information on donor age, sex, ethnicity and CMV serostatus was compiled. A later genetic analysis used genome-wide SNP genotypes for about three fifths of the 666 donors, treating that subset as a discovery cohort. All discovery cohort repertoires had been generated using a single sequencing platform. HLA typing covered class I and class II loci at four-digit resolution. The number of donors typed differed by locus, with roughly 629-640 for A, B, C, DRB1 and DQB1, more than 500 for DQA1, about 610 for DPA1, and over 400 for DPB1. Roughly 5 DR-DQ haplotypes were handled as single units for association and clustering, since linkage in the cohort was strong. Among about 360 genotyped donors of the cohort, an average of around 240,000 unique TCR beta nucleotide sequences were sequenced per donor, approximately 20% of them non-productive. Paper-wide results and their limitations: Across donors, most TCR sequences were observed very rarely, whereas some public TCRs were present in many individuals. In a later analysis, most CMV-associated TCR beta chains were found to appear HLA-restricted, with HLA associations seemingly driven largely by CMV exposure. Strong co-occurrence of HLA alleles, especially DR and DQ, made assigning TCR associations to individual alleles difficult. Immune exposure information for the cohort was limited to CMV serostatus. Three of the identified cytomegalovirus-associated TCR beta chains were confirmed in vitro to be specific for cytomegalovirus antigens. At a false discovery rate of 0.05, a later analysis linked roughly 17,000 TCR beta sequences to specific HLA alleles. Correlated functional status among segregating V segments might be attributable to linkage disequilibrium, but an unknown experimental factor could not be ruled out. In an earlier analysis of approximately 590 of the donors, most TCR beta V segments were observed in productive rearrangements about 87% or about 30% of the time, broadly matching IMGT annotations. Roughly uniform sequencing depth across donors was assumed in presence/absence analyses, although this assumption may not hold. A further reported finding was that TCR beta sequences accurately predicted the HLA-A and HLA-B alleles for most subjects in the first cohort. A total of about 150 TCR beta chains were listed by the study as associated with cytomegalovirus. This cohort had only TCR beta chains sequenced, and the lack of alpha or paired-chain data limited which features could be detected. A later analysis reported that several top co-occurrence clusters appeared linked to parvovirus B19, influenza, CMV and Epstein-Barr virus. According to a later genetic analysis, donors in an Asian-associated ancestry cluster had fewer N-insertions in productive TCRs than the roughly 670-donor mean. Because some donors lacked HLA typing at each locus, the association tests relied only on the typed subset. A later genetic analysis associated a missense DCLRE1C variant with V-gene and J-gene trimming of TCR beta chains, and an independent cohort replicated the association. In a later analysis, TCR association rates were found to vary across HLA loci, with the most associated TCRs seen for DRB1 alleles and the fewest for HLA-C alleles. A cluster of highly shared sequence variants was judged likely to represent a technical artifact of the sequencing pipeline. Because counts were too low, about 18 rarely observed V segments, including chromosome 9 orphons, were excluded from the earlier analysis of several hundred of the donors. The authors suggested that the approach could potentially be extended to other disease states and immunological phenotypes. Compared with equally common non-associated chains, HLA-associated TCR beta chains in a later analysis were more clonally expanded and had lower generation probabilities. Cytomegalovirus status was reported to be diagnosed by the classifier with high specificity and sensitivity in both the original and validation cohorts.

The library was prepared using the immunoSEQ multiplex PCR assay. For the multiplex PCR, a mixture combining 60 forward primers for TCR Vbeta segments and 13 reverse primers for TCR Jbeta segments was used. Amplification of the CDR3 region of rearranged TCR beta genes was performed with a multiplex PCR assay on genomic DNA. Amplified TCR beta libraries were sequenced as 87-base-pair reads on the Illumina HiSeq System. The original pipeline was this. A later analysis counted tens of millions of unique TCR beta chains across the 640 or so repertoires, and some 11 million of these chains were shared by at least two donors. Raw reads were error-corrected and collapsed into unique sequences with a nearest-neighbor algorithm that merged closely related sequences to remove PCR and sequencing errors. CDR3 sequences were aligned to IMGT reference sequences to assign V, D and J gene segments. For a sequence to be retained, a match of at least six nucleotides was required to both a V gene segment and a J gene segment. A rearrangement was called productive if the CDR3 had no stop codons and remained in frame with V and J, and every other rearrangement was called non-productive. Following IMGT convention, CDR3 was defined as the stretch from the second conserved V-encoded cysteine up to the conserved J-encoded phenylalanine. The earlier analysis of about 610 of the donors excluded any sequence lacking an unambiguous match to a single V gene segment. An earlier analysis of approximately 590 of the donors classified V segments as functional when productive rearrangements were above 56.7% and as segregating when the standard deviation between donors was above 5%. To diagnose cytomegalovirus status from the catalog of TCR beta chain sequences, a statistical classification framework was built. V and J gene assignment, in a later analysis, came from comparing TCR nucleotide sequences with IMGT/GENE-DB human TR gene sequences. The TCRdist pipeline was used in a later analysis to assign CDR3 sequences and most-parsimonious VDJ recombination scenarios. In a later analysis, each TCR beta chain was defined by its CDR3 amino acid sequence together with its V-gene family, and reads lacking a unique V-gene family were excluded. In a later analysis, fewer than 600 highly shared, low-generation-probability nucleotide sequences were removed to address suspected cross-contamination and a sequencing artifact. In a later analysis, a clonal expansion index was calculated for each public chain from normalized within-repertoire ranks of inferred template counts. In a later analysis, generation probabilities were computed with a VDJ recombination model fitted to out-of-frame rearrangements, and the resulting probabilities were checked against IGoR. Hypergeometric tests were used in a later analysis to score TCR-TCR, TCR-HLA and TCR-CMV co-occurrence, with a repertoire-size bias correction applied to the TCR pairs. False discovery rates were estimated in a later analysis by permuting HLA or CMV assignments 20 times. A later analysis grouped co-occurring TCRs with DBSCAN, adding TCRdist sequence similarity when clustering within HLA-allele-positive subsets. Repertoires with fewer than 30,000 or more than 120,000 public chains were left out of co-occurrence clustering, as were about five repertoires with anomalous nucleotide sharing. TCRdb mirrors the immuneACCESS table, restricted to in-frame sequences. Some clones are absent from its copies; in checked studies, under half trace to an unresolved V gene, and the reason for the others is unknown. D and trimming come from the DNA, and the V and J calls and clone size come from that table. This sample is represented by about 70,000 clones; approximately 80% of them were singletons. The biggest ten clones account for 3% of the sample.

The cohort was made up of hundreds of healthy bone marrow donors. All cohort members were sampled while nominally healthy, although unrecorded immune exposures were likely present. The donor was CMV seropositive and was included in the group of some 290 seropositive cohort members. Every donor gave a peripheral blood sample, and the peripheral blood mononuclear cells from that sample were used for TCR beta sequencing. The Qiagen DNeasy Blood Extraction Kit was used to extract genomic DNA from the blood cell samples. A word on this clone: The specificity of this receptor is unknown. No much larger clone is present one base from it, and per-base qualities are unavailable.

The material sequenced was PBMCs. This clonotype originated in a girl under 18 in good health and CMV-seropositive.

The CDR3 sequence is CASSQGYYGYTF. The nucleotide sequence is given as TGTGCCAGCAGCCAGGGGTACTATGGCTACACCTTC. The sequence links TRBV6-5 to TRBJ1-2, with TRBD1 tentatively as D gene (6 bases match). CDR3 length: 12 amino acids, cysteine to phenylalanine. This entry keeps only the CDR3 DNA: 36 bases, framed from base 1. Reading the germline V gene gives CDR1 MNHEY and CDR2 SVGAGI. V is cut by 6 bases and J by 3 bases, and the space between the germline ends is 8 bases.